This T cell receptor beta chain originates from a study of blood T cell repertoires in COVID-19 (dated by TCRdb to about 2020). The study in broad terms: Samples from collaborators originated in the United States, Italy and Spain and spanned both the acute and convalescent phases of COVID-19. The prospective study material was composed of cDNA or gDNA derived from T cells, B-cell-depleted T cells, or PBMCs. Subjects who had been exposed to COVID-19, were actively infected with it, or had recovered from it provided the deeply sampled blood TCRbeta repertoires that made up the dataset. The repertoires were released in a freely available public database intended as a resource for research on the immune response to SARS-CoV-2. Samples were obtained from the ongoing ImmuneRACE study (first 160 participants) and from 1,254 subjects provided by 6 global collaborators. The sample metadata nearly always contained a de-identified subject ID, COVID-19 status, age in years and sex. HLA class I and class II types, where available, came from metadata supplied by the sample provider rather than from assay-based typing. The research as a whole found: The quantity of clinical and demographic metadata differed by source and by participant and was supplied without curation.

On this clone: Its antigen remains undetermined. Base quality data are lacking; no much larger clone is found one base away.

The germline V gene specifies SGHVS as CDR1 and FQNEAQ as CDR2. Including the terminal cysteine and phenylalanine, the CDR3 comprises 14 residues. Just the 42-base CDR3 DNA is kept, in frame starting at base 1. The germline V end is reduced by 5 bases and the J end by 6 bases; junction bases left unmatched: 3. The immunoSEQ Assay, a bias-controlled multiplex PCR, was used to amplify TCRbeta CDR3 regions from genomic DNA. Processing in the source paper ran as follows. The number of nucleated cells in each sample was estimated by amplification of reference gene primers within the assay. Sequence reads were collapsed and filtered to measure the absolute abundance of every unique TCRbeta CDR3 rearrangement. For each sample, productive Simpson clonality was calculated by taking the square root of Simpson's diversity index across productive rearrangements. TCRdb obtained this table from immuneACCESS and retained in-frame rearrangements with V and J assigned. These tables miss some clones; where compared with another copy, unresolved V genes account for less than half of the shortfall, and the remainder is unexplained. V and J calls plus clone size are reproduced from that table; the DNA served to infer D and trimming. The sample table holds more than 95,000 clones, of which nearly 90% were seen once. The ten largest make up 3.1% of the sample.

Whole blood was collected in K2EDTA tubes by collaborating institutions according to the institutions' own protocols. Collaborator samples were shipped for TCRbeta analysis as frozen whole blood, isolated PBMCs, or DNA extracted from either sample type. The specimen sequenced was peripheral blood. The sequence derives from a man in his fifties in a cohort sampled during active COVID-19. This receptor chain uses TRBV7-8 and TRBJ1-5; TRBD1 matches 11 bases in the middle. The bases are TGTGCCAGCAGCAATGGGACAGGGGGTCAGCCCCAGCATTTT. It translates as CASSNGTGGQPQHF.